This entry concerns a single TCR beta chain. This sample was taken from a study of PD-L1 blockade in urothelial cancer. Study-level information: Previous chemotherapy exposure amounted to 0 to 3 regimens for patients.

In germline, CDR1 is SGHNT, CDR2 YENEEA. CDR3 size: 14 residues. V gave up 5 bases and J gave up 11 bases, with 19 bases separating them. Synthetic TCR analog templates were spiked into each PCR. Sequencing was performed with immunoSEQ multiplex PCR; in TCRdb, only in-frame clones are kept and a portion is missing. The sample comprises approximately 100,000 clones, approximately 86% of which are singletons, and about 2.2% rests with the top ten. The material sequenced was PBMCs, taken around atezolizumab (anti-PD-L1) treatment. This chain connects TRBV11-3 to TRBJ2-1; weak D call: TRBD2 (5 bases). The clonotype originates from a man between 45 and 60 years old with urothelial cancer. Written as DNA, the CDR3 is TGTGCCAGCAGCCTGAGGGCCGAAGGGAGTAAGCAGTTCTTC. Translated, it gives CASSLRAEGSKQFF.